The entry below gives a single T cell receptor (beta chain) sequence along with its context. The data were obtained in a study of cytomegalovirus exposure and HLA in healthy donors. The CDR3 has 15 residues. The V segment lost 3 bases and the J segment 1 base; nucleotides outside the gene matches: 4. Germline lookup yields CDR1 SGHVS and CDR2 FNYEAQ. Assay used: immunoSEQ multiplex PCR; TCRdb lists only in-frame clones, some missing. The data hold approximately 170,000 clones, with around 81% observed a single time. This chain connects TRBV7-6 to TRBJ1-1; 8 bases align to TRBD1. The clonotype originates from a man aged 30 to 45 in good health and CMV-seropositive. The sequenced material came from PBMCs. The CDR3 region is CASSFSGTGNTEAFF. CDR3 DNA: TGTGCCAGCAGCTTCTCCGGGACAGGGAACACTGAAGCTTTCTTT.